The rows below give T cell receptor beta chains drawn from one sample of a study of shared clonotypes between healthy human individuals. TCRdb's table, derived via immunoSEQ multiplex PCR, lists solely in-frame clones and lacks some. The table has hundreds of thousands of clones, 74% seen once; the top ten hold roughly 1.7%. Sequenced material: memory CD4+ T cells sorted from blood. The receptors shown here come from a woman aged 30 to 39 in good health. CDR3s include the opening cysteine and the closing phenylalanine or tryptophan. The D gene is left open where the match is weak. Clone size is shown for a subset of rows, as once, few, many or a class of expanded clone.

D gene: -; J gene: TRBJ1-5; clone size: -; V gene: TRBV19; CDR3 DNA: TGTGCCAGTAGTGGGGGATATCAGCCCCAGCATTTT; CDR3 protein: CASSGGYQPQHF
D gene: -; J gene: TRBJ2-2; clone size: -; V gene: TRBV28; CDR3 DNA: TGTGCCAGCAGTCAGCCGGGATCAAAGAGGGAGCTGTTTTTT; CDR3 protein: CASSQPGSKRELFF
D gene: -; J gene: TRBJ2-7; clone size: -; V gene: TRBV7-2; CDR3 DNA: TGTGCCAGCAGCTTACCGACTAGAGGGGAGTGGTCTCGCTACGAGCAGTACTTC; CDR3 protein: CASSLPTRGEWSRYEQYF
D gene: TRBD2; J gene: TRBJ2-5; clone size: -; V gene: TRBV5-1; CDR3 DNA: TGCGCCAGCAGCTTGGCCGGACTAGCGGGAGAGACCCAGTACTTC; CDR3 protein: CASSLAGLAGETQYF
D gene: -; J gene: TRBJ1-5; clone size: -; V gene: TRBV6-6; CDR3 DNA: TGTGCCAGCAGCCTTAGGAACAATCAGCCCCAGCATTTT; CDR3 protein: CASSLRNNQPQHF
D gene: -; J gene: TRBJ2-5; clone size: -; V gene: TRBV7-9; CDR3 DNA: TGTGCCAGCAGCTGGCAGGGGTTGGGAGAGACCCAGTACTTC; CDR3 protein: CASSWQGLGETQYF
D gene: TRBD1; J gene: TRBJ1-4; clone size: -; V gene: TRBV7-7; CDR3 DNA: TGTGCCAGCAGCCCGGGACAGACAACTAATGAAAAACTGTTTTTT; CDR3 protein: CASSPGQTTNEKLFF
D gene: -; J gene: TRBJ1-5; clone size: few; V gene: TRBV27; CDR3 DNA: TGTGCCAGCAGTCCCCAGACCTATAGCAATCAGCCCCAGCATTTT; CDR3 protein: CASSPQTYSNQPQHF
D gene: TRBD1; J gene: TRBJ2-7; clone size: -; V gene: TRBV6-5; CDR3 DNA: TGTGCCAGCAGTTACCAAGGCAGGGGGACCTACGAGCAGTACTTC; CDR3 protein: CASSYQGRGTYEQYF
D gene: -; J gene: TRBJ2-1; clone size: -; V gene: TRBV4-1; CDR3 DNA: TGCGCCAGCAGGGTTGGGTTGCGGGAAGGGAACAATGAGCAGTTCTTC; CDR3 protein: CASRVGLREGNNEQFF
D gene: -; J gene: TRBJ2-1; clone size: -; V gene: TRBV7-3; CDR3 DNA: TGTGCCAGCAGCCCCCAGGGGCTAGGTAACAATGAGCAGTTCTTC; CDR3 protein: CASSPQGLGNNEQFF
D gene: -; J gene: TRBJ1-4; clone size: -; V gene: TRBV5-1; CDR3 DNA: TGCGCCAGCAGCTTGCGGGGTGAGGTCGCTAGGACCGAAAAACTGTTTTTT; CDR3 protein: CASSLRGEVARTEKLFF
D gene: -; J gene: TRBJ1-1; clone size: -; V gene: TRBV30; CDR3 DNA: TGTGCCTGGAGTGTACTTGGACAGTTTGAAGCTTTCTTT; CDR3 protein: CAWSVLGQFEAFF
D gene: -; J gene: TRBJ2-7; clone size: -; V gene: TRBV6-1; CDR3 DNA: TGTGCCAGCAGTTCGACAGCCTTCTACGAGCAGTACTTC; CDR3 protein: CASSSTAFYEQYF
D gene: -; J gene: TRBJ2-1; clone size: -; V gene: TRBV5-4; CDR3 DNA: TGTGCCAGCAGCTTGGTAGAAACACGGGAGCAGTTCTTC; CDR3 protein: CASSLVETREQFF
D gene: TRBD2; J gene: TRBJ2-2; clone size: -; V gene: TRBV5-1; CDR3 DNA: TGCGCCAGCAGCTTGGAAGTTAGCGGGAGATCTAGGAACACCGGGGAGCTGTTTTTT; CDR3 protein: CASSLEVSGRSRNTGELFF
D gene: TRBD1; J gene: TRBJ2-3; clone size: -; V gene: TRBV6-1; CDR3 DNA: TGTGCCAGCAGTGACAGGGGGCCCATCACAGATACGCAGTATTTT; CDR3 protein: CASSDRGPITDTQYF
D gene: -; J gene: TRBJ2-3; clone size: -; V gene: TRBV11-3; CDR3 DNA: TGTGCCAGCAGCTTAGACCGACAACAGACGCAGTATTTT; CDR3 protein: CASSLDRQQTQYF
D gene: -; J gene: TRBJ2-1; clone size: -; V gene: TRBV5-1; CDR3 DNA: TGCGCCAGCAGCGAGGCGGACCGTGAGCAGTTCTTC; CDR3 protein: CASSEADREQFF
D gene: -; J gene: TRBJ2-5; clone size: once; V gene: TRBV10-1; CDR3 DNA: TGCGCCAGCAACGACAGGCTTGGGGAGACCCAGTACTTC; CDR3 protein: CASNDRLGETQYF
D gene: -; J gene: TRBJ2-5; clone size: -; V gene: TRBV5-1; CDR3 DNA: TGCGCCAGCAGCTTCCCCGGAGAAGAGACCCAGTACTTC; CDR3 protein: CASSFPGEETQYF
D gene: TRBD1; J gene: TRBJ2-2; clone size: -; V gene: TRBV6-5; CDR3 DNA: TGTGCCAGCAGTTACGGGACAGCTTACACCGGGGAGCTGTTTTTT; CDR3 protein: CASSYGTAYTGELFF
D gene: -; J gene: TRBJ2-3; clone size: -; V gene: TRBV27; CDR3 DNA: TGTGCCAGCAGTTTATCCATGATACGCACAGATACGCAGTATTTT; CDR3 protein: CASSLSMIRTDTQYF
D gene: -; J gene: TRBJ2-1; clone size: -; V gene: TRBV15; CDR3 DNA: TGTGCCACCAGCAGAGTAGACCGGGACGTACACAATGAGCAGTTCTTC; CDR3 protein: CATSRVDRDVHNEQFF
D gene: TRBD2; J gene: TRBJ2-5; clone size: -; V gene: TRBV29-1; CDR3 DNA: TGCAGCGTTGGACTAGCGGGAGCCCAAGAGACCCAGTACTTC; CDR3 protein: CSVGLAGAQETQYF
D gene: -; J gene: TRBJ2-1; clone size: -; V gene: TRBV27; CDR3 DNA: TGTGCCAGCAGGCTCAAAGGGGTGAGCTCCTACAATGAGCAGTTCTTC; CDR3 protein: CASRLKGVSSYNEQFF
D gene: -; J gene: TRBJ2-3; clone size: -; V gene: TRBV28; CDR3 DNA: TGTGCCAGCAGTTTTAGTAGCACCGATACGCAGTATTTT; CDR3 protein: CASSFSSTDTQYF